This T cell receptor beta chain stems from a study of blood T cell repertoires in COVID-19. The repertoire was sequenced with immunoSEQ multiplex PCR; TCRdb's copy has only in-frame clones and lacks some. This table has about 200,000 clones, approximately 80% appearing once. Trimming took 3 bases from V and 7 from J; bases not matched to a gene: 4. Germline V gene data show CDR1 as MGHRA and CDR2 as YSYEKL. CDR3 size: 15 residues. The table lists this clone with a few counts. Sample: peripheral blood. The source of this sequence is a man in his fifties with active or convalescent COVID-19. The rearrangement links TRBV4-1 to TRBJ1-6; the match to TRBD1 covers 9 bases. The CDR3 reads CASSQGTGMNSPLHF. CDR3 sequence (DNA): TGCGCCAGCAGCCAGGGGACAGGGATGAATTCACCCCTCCACTTT.